The 3 T cell receptor beta chains below come from one sample, sequenced in a study of T cell repertoires in cytomegalovirus infection. TCRdb recomputed calls from the reads with MiXCR, one row per CDR3 protein. This sample has roughly 230,000 distinct CDR3 sequences, with under 8.5% found just once. Source material: PBMCs. The receptor set was obtained from a human donor in good health (CMV status not recorded). Some clones in this sample may be carry-over from other donors' samples.

At least ten counts were recorded for this clonotype. The J gene is TRBJ2-2, the V gene TRBV7-8; maybe TRBD2 (6 bases). The V end lost 3 bases, the J end lost 5 bases, and 10 bases lay between the germline ends. Germline values: CDR1 SGHVS, CDR2 FQNEAQ. The CDR3 spans 14 residues. The CDR3 spells CASSFRGFTGELFF. CDR3 nucleotides: TGTGCCAGCAGCTTCCGGGGGTTTACCGGGGAGCTGTTTTTT.

This clonotype was detected ten times or more. This rearrangement joins TRBV7-2 to TRBJ1-6; D might be TRBD1 (5 bases). Germline lookup yields CDR1 SGHTA and CDR2 FQGNSA. The V and J ends lost 4 bases and 7 bases respectively, with 14 bases between them. There are 15 residues in the CDR3. For the CDR3, the DNA is TGTGCCAGCAGCTGGCAAAACGGGGCCAATTCACCCCTCCACTTT. It specifies CASSWQNGANSPLHF.

This clonotype was detected many times. The chain carries TRBV7-2 and TRBJ1-4; 7 bases are a match to TRBD1. Germline V gives CDR1 SGHTA, CDR2 FQGNSA. Trimming removed 7 bases from V and 3 bases from J; junction bases left unmatched: 8. This CDR3 is 15 amino acids long. This chain's CDR3 is CASTPVGTANEKLFF. CDR3 DNA: TGTGCCAGCACGCCCGTTGGGACAGCTAATGAAAAACTGTTTTTT.